This T cell receptor (beta chain) stems from a study of blood T cell repertoires in COVID-19. Study details: Sources were T cells, B-cell-depleted T cells, or PBMCs; the material itself was cDNA or gDNA.

Sequencing used immunoSEQ multiplex PCR; TCRdb keeps in-frame clones, though not all of them. The sample comprises about 240,000 clones, about 86% of which are singletons, and approximately 10% rests with the top ten. Trimming pared 1 base from V and 8 bases from J, leaving 14 bases between. Germline CDR1 and CDR2: MGHRA and YSYEKL. The CDR3 contains 15 residues. The chain has TRBV4-1 and TRBJ1-4; D remains unclear. The material sequenced was peripheral blood. The sequence came from an elderly woman with acute or convalescent COVID-19. The CDR3 here is CASSQGLPGEEKLFF. The CDR3 coding sequence is TGCGCCAGCAGCCAAGGACTACCGGGTGAGGAAAAACTGTTTTTT.